A selection of T cell receptor beta chains follows, all from one sample in a study of OX40 agonist ivuxolimab in advanced cancers. Measured with immunoSEQ multiplex PCR; TCRdb has only the in-frame clones, and not every one. Among approximately 77,000 clones listed, approximately 84% were seen once. The sequencing used CD4+ or CD8+ T cells sorted from blood, collected in a trial of the OX40 agonist ivuxolimab. The receptors derive from an adult with an advanced solid tumor such as melanoma, head and neck, liver or kidney cancer. The CDR3 runs from the conserved cysteine through the conserved F or W. The D gene is left open where the match is weak. Expanded clones are given a class, and other clones once, few, many or no size at all.

V	D	size	J	DNA	CDR3
TRBV4-3	TRBD1	-	TRBJ2-7	TGCGCCAGCAGCCAAGATTGGGGGCCAGGGGGCTTGTACTTC	CASSQDWGPGGLYF
TRBV28	-	-	TRBJ1-4	TGTGCCAGCAGTGGGGCAACTAATGAAAAACTGTTTTTT	CASSGATNEKLFF
TRBV14	-	-	TRBJ2-7	TGTGCCAGCAGCCTGGGGGCGCGGGGGTCCTACGAGCAGTACTTC	CASSLGARGSYEQYF
TRBV2	TRBD1	-	TRBJ2-1	TGTGCCAGCAGCCTTGGGACAGTTCGGGGCATCTGGCAGTTCTTC	CASSLGTVRGIWQFF
TRBV11-3	TRBD1	-	TRBJ1-3	TGTGCCAGCAGCTCCCGGGGGACAGCTAACTTACTATCCTCTGGAAACACCATATATTTT	CASSSRGTANLLSSGNTIYF
TRBV19	TRBD2	few	TRBJ2-5	TGTGCCAGTAGTATCGCGTTTCGGGGGGGCCAAGAGACCCAGTACTTC	CASSIAFRGGQETQYF
TRBV30	-	few	TRBJ1-5	TGTGCCTGGAACTACGGGGACCCATATCAGCCCCAGCATTTT	CAWNYGDPYQPQHF
TRBV9	-	-	TRBJ2-7	TGTGCCAGCAGCGTAGGTTCGATTGGCGGGCGGTACGAGCAGTACTTC	CASSVGSIGGRYEQYF
TRBV10-3	-	-	TRBJ1-1	TGTGCCATCAGCCAGTCCCCACAGAACACTGAAGCTTTCTTT	CAISQSPQNTEAFF
TRBV10-3	-	many	TRBJ1-6	TGTGCCATCAGTGGGGACCTTAATTCACCCCTCCACTTT	CAISGDLNSPLHF
TRBV7-9	TRBD1	-	TRBJ1-5	TGTGCCAGCAGCCAAACAGGGGCGGTTGGGCAGCCCCAGCATTTT	CASSQTGAVGQPQHF
TRBV5-1	-	-	TRBJ2-2	TGCGCCAGCAGCCCCCAAGGGCTCGGGGAGCTGTTTTTT	CASSPQGLGELFF
TRBV6-5	TRBD1	-	TRBJ2-5	TGTGCCAGCGGGACAGGGACCCAAGAGACCCAGTACTTC	CASGTGTQETQYF
TRBV7-6	-	-	TRBJ1-6	TGTGCCAGCAGCCTTTCGGAGGATCAGACACCCCTCCACTTT	CASSLSEDQTPLHF